This is a list of T cell receptor beta chains from one sample in a study of T cell changes during pregnancy in multiple sclerosis. The repertoire was sequenced with immunoSEQ multiplex PCR; TCRdb's copy has only in-frame clones and lacks some. The table has some 85,000 clones, roughly 96% seen once; the top ten hold about 1%. Sample: peripheral blood, taken in the second trimester of pregnancy. The receptors come from a female donor with multiple sclerosis, enrolled in a pregnancy study. The CDR3 runs from the conserved cysteine through the conserved F or W.

v_call cdr3_aa
TRBV14 CASSTQTGGFLEQYF
TRBV6-6 CAGAPGGGFYGYTF
TRBV5-1 CASSPGSDPTYEQYF
TRBV6-5 CASRAARGSNNEQFF
TRBV10-3 CAISEDTGQEIQYF
TRBV5-4 CASSLTGAGLAGSSQETQYF
TRBV19 CASSMARGGYEQYF
TRBV27 CASSYSGSSYNEQFF
TRBV29-1 CSVGGWSEQYF
TRBV9 CASSVAGRNAGELFF
TRBV28 CASSFIGTGPYEQYF
TRBV6-1 CASSEAMGLSGTDTQYF
TRBV5-1 CASSFQGYEQYF
TRBV13 CASSLTEWDTQFF
TRBV5-1 CASSPGQGGYNEQFF
TRBV7-2 CASSPQGIGLPRMNTEAFF
TRBV4-2 CASSPSWGDTEAFF
TRBV5-1 CASLSGTGTDTQYF
TRBV19 CASNDLQGLIDEQFF
TRBV14 CASSQANPDRENTEAFF
TRBV7-2 CASSLANEGGYGYTF
TRBV5-1 CASSLASGGNEQFF
TRBV6-4 CASSDASEPNNEQFF
TRBV23-1 CASSQSSQSGTGELFF
TRBV15 CATSRDRGSYEQYF
TRBV27 CASSLIRGAGNEQFF
TRBV5-1 CASSLTGLALNQETQYF
TRBV19 CASSIGQVPNYGYTF
TRBV19 CASSMGVREKLFF
TRBV5-4 CASSPGTSGSNEQFF
TRBV30 CAWSQRQGTYEQYF
TRBV19 CASRNDRGSPAEAFF
TRBV11-2 CASSLDTSTDTQYF
TRBV19 CASSILTSPRGEQFF
TRBV28 CASRDRGEQYF
TRBV4-1 CASSPLLDAINTIYF
TRBV11-2 CASSLTRGGLSSYEQYF